Given below is one TCR beta chain in context. What it binds is unknown. This sample is drawn from a study of CD8 T cells in ankylosing spondylitis. Overall study findings and caveats: Blood from ankylosing spondylitis patients appeared to carry a characteristic roughly 8-variant TCR beta motif.

TCRdb fed the 5' RACE reads into MiXCR, producing one record per CDR3 protein. The sample records under 450,000 distinct CDR3 sequences, under 20% being singletons. Trimming left V 0 bases short and J 1 base short, with 7 bases between. Germline V CDR1 and CDR2: SGDLS, YYNGEE. This CDR3 is built from 14 residues. J is TRBJ1-1 and V is TRBV9; D call uncertain. Input material: blood, either unsorted or a sorted T cell fraction (not recorded which). The TCR was taken from a male donor with ankylosing spondylitis. Here the CDR3 DNA reads TGTGCCAGCAGCGTAGCACAGACGAACACTGAAGCTTTCTTT. Protein product: CASSVAQTNTEAFF.